The subject of this entry is one T cell receptor (beta chain). Trimming at V came to 2 bases and at J to 4 bases, leaving 4 bases not matched to a gene. Germline CDR1 and CDR2: MNHEY and SVGEGT. The CDR3 contains 17 residues. This sample is part of a study of blood T cell repertoires in COVID-19. Seattle's cohort entered during active infection and was followed longitudinally. In the authors' workflow: Reference gene primer amplification gave nucleated cell count estimates. Assay used: immunoSEQ multiplex PCR; TCRdb lists only in-frame clones, some missing. The V and J calls and clone size were taken over from that table, and D and trimming were inferred from the DNA. Here the sample spans 300,000 to 400,000 clones, around 90% being singletons.

The receptor was derived from a man aged 30 to 45 with COVID-19, enrolled during active disease. This sequence joins TRBV6-2 or TRBV6-3 and TRBJ2-1; 14 bases map to TRBD2. The source material was peripheral blood. CDR3 nucleotide sequence: TGTGCCAGCAGTTACACTGGACTAGCGGGAGGTTACAATGAGCAGTTCTTC. Protein product: CASSYTGLAGGYNEQFF.